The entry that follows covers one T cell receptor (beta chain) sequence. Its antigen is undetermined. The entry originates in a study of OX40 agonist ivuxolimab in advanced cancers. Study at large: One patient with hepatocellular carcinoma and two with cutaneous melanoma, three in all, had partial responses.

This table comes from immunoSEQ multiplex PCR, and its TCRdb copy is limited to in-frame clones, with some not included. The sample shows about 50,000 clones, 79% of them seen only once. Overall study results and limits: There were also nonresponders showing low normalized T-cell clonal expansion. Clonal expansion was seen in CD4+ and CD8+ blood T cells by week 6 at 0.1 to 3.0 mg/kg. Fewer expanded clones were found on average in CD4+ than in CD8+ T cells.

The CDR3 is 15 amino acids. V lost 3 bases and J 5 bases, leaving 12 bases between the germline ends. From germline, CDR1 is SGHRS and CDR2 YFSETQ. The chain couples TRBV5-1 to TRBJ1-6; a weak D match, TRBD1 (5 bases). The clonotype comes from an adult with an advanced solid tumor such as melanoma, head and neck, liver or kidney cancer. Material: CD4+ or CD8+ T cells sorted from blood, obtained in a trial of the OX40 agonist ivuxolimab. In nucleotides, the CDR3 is TGCGCCAGCAGCTATTCGGGACCTAATAATTCACCCCTCCACTTT. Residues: CASSYSGPNNSPLHF.